Listed below are T cell receptor beta chains from one sample, sequenced in a study of TIL therapy for anti-PD-1-resistant metastatic lung cancer. The table came from immunoSEQ multiplex PCR; TCRdb's copy has only in-frame clones and leaves some out. Here the sample spans 50,000 to 65,000 clones, over 75% being singletons. The starting material was blood, obtained at baseline. The receptors were gathered from a person between 25 and 80 years old with non-small cell lung cancer. Both conserved end residues are part of each CDR3. The order of the fields is J gene, V gene, CDR3 length, clone size, D gene, CDR3 protein, CDR3 DNA. A D gene is named only where the DNA matches it firmly. The size of a clone is reported for some rows only, either as once, few or many, or as a class for expanded clones.

J gene: TRBJ1-1
V gene: TRBV4-3
CDR3 length: 15
clone size: .
D gene: .
CDR3 protein: CASSQGYRQNTEAFF
CDR3 DNA: TGCGCCAGCAGCCAAGGCTACAGGCAGAACACTGAAGCTTTCTTT

J gene: TRBJ1-5
V gene: TRBV7-2
CDR3 length: 16
clone size: .
D gene: .
CDR3 protein: CASSPRAGGGNQPQHF
CDR3 DNA: TGTGCCAGCAGCCCGAGGGCTGGCGGTGGCAATCAGCCCCAGCATTTT

J gene: TRBJ1-5
V gene: TRBV2
CDR3 length: 13
clone size: .
D gene: .
CDR3 protein: CASSEGGGQPQHF
CDR3 DNA: TGTGCCAGCAGTGAAGGGGGGGGTCAGCCCCAGCATTTT

J gene: TRBJ1-1
V gene: TRBV2
CDR3 length: 14
clone size: .
D gene: TRBD1
CDR3 protein: CASTTGGLNTEAFF
CDR3 DNA: TGTGCCAGCACCACAGGGGGCTTGAACACTGAAGCTTTCTTT

J gene: TRBJ1-2
V gene: TRBV18
CDR3 length: 13
clone size: .
D gene: .
CDR3 protein: CASSPQGTNGYTF
CDR3 DNA: TGTGCCAGCTCACCGCAGGGTACTAATGGCTACACCTTC

J gene: TRBJ2-1
V gene: TRBV3-1/TRBV3-2
CDR3 length: 11
clone size: .
D gene: .
CDR3 protein: CASSRLSEQFF
CDR3 DNA: TGTGCCAGCAGTCGACTTAGTGAGCAGTTCTTC

J gene: TRBJ1-1
V gene: TRBV18
CDR3 length: 12
clone size: .
D gene: .
CDR3 protein: CASSTQGTEAFF
CDR3 DNA: TGTGCCAGCTCAACACAGGGAACTGAAGCTTTCTTT

J gene: TRBJ1-1
V gene: TRBV18
CDR3 length: 14
clone size: .
D gene: .
CDR3 protein: CASSPMTRNTEAFF
CDR3 DNA: TGTGCCAGCTCACCAATGACGAGGAACACTGAAGCTTTCTTT

J gene: TRBJ2-1
V gene: TRBV7-9
CDR3 length: 16
clone size: .
D gene: TRBD1
CDR3 protein: CASSLGPGQGRNEQFF
CDR3 DNA: TGTGCCAGCAGCTTAGGGCCGGGACAGGGACGCAATGAGCAGTTCTTC

J gene: TRBJ1-4
V gene: TRBV6-6
CDR3 length: 13
clone size: .
D gene: TRBD1
CDR3 protein: CATYRGLGEKLFF
CDR3 DNA: TGTGCCACCTACAGGGGGCTGGGAGAAAAACTGTTTTTT

J gene: TRBJ2-7
V gene: TRBV29-1
CDR3 length: 13
clone size: .
D gene: .
CDR3 protein: CSATLGTPGEQYF
CDR3 DNA: TGCAGCGCAACCCTGGGCACCCCGGGCGAGCAGTACTTC

J gene: TRBJ1-4
V gene: TRBV6-6
CDR3 length: 17
clone size: .
D gene: TRBD1
CDR3 protein: CASSRQGSRSTNEKLFF
CDR3 DNA: TGTGCCAGCAGTCGACAGGGGTCGAGGTCGACTAATGAAAAACTGTTTTTT

J gene: TRBJ2-5
V gene: TRBV6-5
CDR3 length: 13
clone size: .
D gene: TRBD2
CDR3 protein: CASRTSGQETQYF
CDR3 DNA: TGTGCCAGCAGGACTAGCGGCCAAGAGACCCAGTACTTC

J gene: TRBJ1-4
V gene: TRBV27
CDR3 length: 13
clone size: .
D gene: .
CDR3 protein: CASSLGHPPKLFF
CDR3 DNA: TGTGCCAGCAGCCTTGGACACCCCCCTAAACTGTTTTTT

J gene: TRBJ1-5
V gene: TRBV5-3
CDR3 length: 16
clone size: .
D gene: TRBD1
CDR3 protein: CARSKGQAYSNQPQHF
CDR3 DNA: TGTGCCAGAAGTAAAGGACAGGCCTATAGCAATCAGCCCCAGCATTTT

J gene: TRBJ1-1
V gene: TRBV7-9
CDR3 length: 15
clone size: .
D gene: .
CDR3 protein: CASSLSLGVNTEAFF
CDR3 DNA: TGTGCCAGCAGCTTATCTTTAGGGGTGAACACTGAAGCTTTCTTT

J gene: TRBJ1-5
V gene: TRBV27
CDR3 length: 13
clone size: .
D gene: .
CDR3 protein: CASSERLTQPQHF
CDR3 DNA: TGTGCCAGCAGTGAGAGGTTGACTCAGCCCCAGCATTTT

J gene: TRBJ2-3
V gene: TRBV30
CDR3 length: 14
clone size: .
D gene: .
CDR3 protein: CAWSVRLAGDTQYF
CDR3 DNA: TGTGCCTGGAGTGTCAGGCTAGCCGGAGATACGCAGTATTTT

J gene: TRBJ1-2
V gene: TRBV5-1
CDR3 length: 15
clone size: .
D gene: .
CDR3 protein: CASSGGFDSSIGYTF
CDR3 DNA: TGCGCCAGCAGCGGGGGATTTGACTCCTCTATCGGCTACACCTTC

J gene: TRBJ2-7
V gene: TRBV28
CDR3 length: 14
clone size: .
D gene: .
CDR3 protein: CASSYHGSTYEQYF
CDR3 DNA: TGTGCCAGCAGTTATCACGGGTCAACCTACGAGCAGTACTTC

J gene: TRBJ1-4
V gene: TRBV7-9
CDR3 length: 15
clone size: .
D gene: .
CDR3 protein: CASSLEGTTNEKLFF
CDR3 DNA: TGTGCCAGCAGCTTAGAGGGGACCACTAATGAAAAACTGTTTTTT

J gene: TRBJ2-1
V gene: TRBV4-2
CDR3 length: 19
clone size: .
D gene: TRBD1
CDR3 protein: CASSQGTGGIRPSYNEQFF
CDR3 DNA: TGTGCCAGCAGCCAAGGGACAGGGGGCATTAGACCATCCTACAATGAGCAGTTCTTC

J gene: TRBJ2-7
V gene: TRBV5-1
CDR3 length: 15
clone size: .
D gene: .
CDR3 protein: CASSLTDSSSYEQYF
CDR3 DNA: TGCGCCAGCAGCTTAACGGACAGCAGCTCCTACGAGCAGTACTTC

J gene: TRBJ2-1
V gene: TRBV6-2/TRBV6-3
CDR3 length: 14
clone size: .
D gene: .
CDR3 protein: CASSYPDSYNEQFF
CDR3 DNA: TGTGCCAGCAGTTACCCCGACAGCTACAATGAGCAGTTCTTC

J gene: TRBJ1-5
V gene: TRBV6-2/TRBV6-3
CDR3 length: 15
clone size: .
D gene: .
CDR3 protein: CASSYEGHSNQPQHF
CDR3 DNA: TGTGCCAGCAGTTACGAGGGGCACAGCAATCAGCCCCAGCATTTT

J gene: TRBJ2-1
V gene: TRBV7-2
CDR3 length: 13
clone size: .
D gene: TRBD2
CDR3 protein: CASSILRAGDKFF
CDR3 DNA: TGTGCCAGCAGCATACTTCGAGCGGGAGACAAGTTCTTC

J gene: TRBJ2-1
V gene: TRBV5-1
CDR3 length: 15
clone size: .
D gene: .
CDR3 protein: CASSLQAYSYNEQFF
CDR3 DNA: TGCGCCAGCAGCTTACAAGCTTACTCCTACAATGAGCAGTTCTTC

J gene: TRBJ1-1
V gene: TRBV28
CDR3 length: 16
clone size: .
D gene: .
CDR3 protein: CASSFMREQKNTEAFF
CDR3 DNA: TGTGCCAGCAGTTTCATGAGGGAACAGAAGAACACTGAAGCTTTCTTT

J gene: TRBJ2-7
V gene: TRBV14
CDR3 length: 16
clone size: .
D gene: TRBD2
CDR3 protein: CASSPWRGERLYEQYF
CDR3 DNA: TGTGCCAGCAGCCCCTGGCGGGGGGAGAGGCTATACGAGCAGTACTTC

J gene: TRBJ1-1
V gene: TRBV11-2
CDR3 length: 14
clone size: .
D gene: .
CDR3 protein: CASSLTQMYTEAFF
CDR3 DNA: TGTGCCAGCAGCTTAACCCAAATGTACACTGAAGCTTTCTTT

J gene: TRBJ2-1
V gene: TRBV12-5
CDR3 length: 13
clone size: .
D gene: .
CDR3 protein: CASGLALGAEQFF
CDR3 DNA: TGTGCTAGTGGTTTGGCCCTCGGGGCAGAGCAGTTCTTC

J gene: TRBJ2-1
V gene: TRBV18
CDR3 length: 14
clone size: .
D gene: .
CDR3 protein: CASSLRGAINEQFF
CDR3 DNA: TGTGCCAGCTCCCTCCGGGGGGCGATCAATGAGCAGTTCTTC

J gene: TRBJ2-7
V gene: TRBV5-4
CDR3 length: 14
clone size: .
D gene: .
CDR3 protein: CASSFPPRPGEQYF
CDR3 DNA: TGTGCCAGCAGCTTCCCTCCTAGGCCCGGCGAGCAGTACTTC

J gene: TRBJ2-1
V gene: TRBV12-5
CDR3 length: 12
clone size: .
D gene: .
CDR3 protein: CASGPSDNEQFF
CDR3 DNA: TGTGCTAGTGGTCCCTCCGACAATGAGCAGTTCTTC

J gene: TRBJ1-1
V gene: TRBV5-5
CDR3 length: 14
clone size: .
D gene: .
CDR3 protein: CASSLGDLNTEAFF
CDR3 DNA: TGTGCCAGCAGCTTGGGGGACCTCAACACTGAAGCTTTCTTT

J gene: TRBJ1-3
V gene: TRBV10-2
CDR3 length: 14
clone size: .
D gene: .
CDR3 protein: CASSEAGTGNTIYF
CDR3 DNA: TGCGCCAGCAGTGAAGCAGGGACTGGAAACACCATATATTTT

J gene: TRBJ2-7
V gene: TRBV5-1
CDR3 length: 16
clone size: .
D gene: TRBD1
CDR3 protein: CASSSRDRGASYEQYF
CDR3 DNA: TGCGCCAGCAGTTCCAGGGACAGGGGGGCCTCCTACGAGCAGTACTTC

J gene: TRBJ2-3
V gene: TRBV27
CDR3 length: 14
clone size: .
D gene: TRBD2
CDR3 protein: CASSFRGPGGTQYF
CDR3 DNA: TGTGCCAGCAGTTTCCGTGGACCGGGGGGTACGCAGTATTTT

J gene: TRBJ1-1
V gene: TRBV27
CDR3 length: 15
clone size: .
D gene: .
CDR3 protein: CASSPSPRTSTEAFF
CDR3 DNA: TGTGCCAGCAGCCCCTCCCCTCGAACAAGCACTGAAGCTTTCTTT

J gene: TRBJ2-1
V gene: TRBV6-6
CDR3 length: 15
clone size: .
D gene: .
CDR3 protein: CASSYPDSSYNEQFF
CDR3 DNA: TGTGCCAGCAGTTACCCGGACAGCTCATACAATGAGCAGTTCTTC

J gene: TRBJ2-3
V gene: TRBV30
CDR3 length: 15
clone size: .
D gene: TRBD2
CDR3 protein: CAWSPRAGARDTQYF
CDR3 DNA: TGTGCCTGGAGTCCCCGAGCGGGAGCGAGAGATACGCAGTATTTT

J gene: TRBJ2-3
V gene: TRBV6-5
CDR3 length: 13
clone size: .
D gene: .
CDR3 protein: CASSLGRTDTQYF
CDR3 DNA: TGTGCCAGCAGCCTTGGTCGTACAGATACGCAGTATTTT

J gene: TRBJ2-6
V gene: TRBV6-1
CDR3 length: 18
clone size: .
D gene: .
CDR3 protein: CASSAVQGIGSGANVLTF
CDR3 DNA: TGTGCCAGCAGTGCCGTACAGGGAATTGGTTCTGGGGCCAACGTCCTGACTTTC

J gene: TRBJ1-2
V gene: TRBV9
CDR3 length: 16
clone size: .
D gene: .
CDR3 protein: CASSVGVDRLDYGYTF
CDR3 DNA: TGTGCCAGCAGCGTAGGGGTAGACCGTTTGGACTATGGCTACACCTTC

J gene: TRBJ2-7
V gene: TRBV12-3/TRBV12-4
CDR3 length: 12
clone size: .
D gene: .
CDR3 protein: CASSPSGYEQYF
CDR3 DNA: TGTGCCAGCAGTCCTTCAGGATACGAGCAGTACTTC

J gene: TRBJ2-7
V gene: TRBV10-2
CDR3 length: 14
clone size: .
D gene: TRBD2
CDR3 protein: CASRLRAGGHEQYF
CDR3 DNA: TGCGCCAGCAGATTGAGAGCGGGAGGTCACGAGCAGTACTTC

J gene: TRBJ1-6
V gene: TRBV2
CDR3 length: 15
clone size: few
D gene: TRBD1
CDR3 protein: CASSPLDRADSPLHF
CDR3 DNA: TGTGCCAGCAGTCCCCTGGACAGGGCTGATTCACCCCTCCACTTT

J gene: TRBJ2-7
V gene: TRBV6-2/TRBV6-3
CDR3 length: 13
clone size: .
D gene: TRBD1
CDR3 protein: CASSRDRVREQYF
CDR3 DNA: TGTGCCAGCAGCCGGGACAGGGTTCGCGAGCAGTACTTC

J gene: TRBJ1-4
V gene: TRBV27
CDR3 length: 18
clone size: once
D gene: TRBD1
CDR3 protein: CASSPQTPRQGVNEKLFF
CDR3 DNA: TGTGCCAGCAGTCCGCAGACACCAAGACAGGGGGTAAATGAAAAACTGTTTTTT

J gene: TRBJ2-1
V gene: TRBV6-2/TRBV6-3
CDR3 length: 16
clone size: .
D gene: TRBD2
CDR3 protein: CASSSRLGRAGDEQFF
CDR3 DNA: TGTGCCAGCAGTTCCAGACTAGGGAGGGCTGGCGATGAGCAGTTCTTC

J gene: TRBJ2-2
V gene: TRBV6-2/TRBV6-3
CDR3 length: 16
clone size: .
D gene: .
CDR3 protein: CASSTRRGVGTGELFF
CDR3 DNA: TGTGCCAGCAGTACCCGCCGCGGGGTGGGCACCGGGGAGCTGTTTTTT

J gene: TRBJ2-1
V gene: TRBV6-2/TRBV6-3
CDR3 length: 18
clone size: .
D gene: TRBD2
CDR3 protein: CASSYLTSGRSSYNEQFF
CDR3 DNA: TGTGCCAGCAGTTACCTTACTAGCGGGAGATCGTCCTACAATGAGCAGTTCTTC

J gene: TRBJ1-2
V gene: TRBV28
CDR3 length: 14
clone size: .
D gene: .
CDR3 protein: CASSLLTATGGYTF
CDR3 DNA: TGTGCCAGCAGTTTATTAACGGCCACGGGCGGCTACACCTTC

J gene: TRBJ2-1
V gene: TRBV15
CDR3 length: 16
clone size: .
D gene: TRBD2
CDR3 protein: CATSSLRSSGGYEQFF
CDR3 DNA: TGTGCCACCAGCAGCTTGAGATCTAGCGGGGGATATGAGCAGTTCTTC

J gene: TRBJ1-1
V gene: TRBV6-2/TRBV6-3
CDR3 length: 11
clone size: .
D gene: .
CDR3 protein: CASSPGFRAFF
CDR3 DNA: TGTGCCAGCAGCCCTGGTTTTCGAGCTTTCTTT

J gene: TRBJ2-7
V gene: TRBV25-1
CDR3 length: 11
clone size: .
D gene: TRBD1
CDR3 protein: CASRQGYEQYF
CDR3 DNA: TGTGCCAGCCGACAGGGTTACGAGCAGTACTTC